These 16 T cell receptor beta chains share one sample of origin, sequenced in a study of technical replicates of blood from a handful of donors. The data were produced by immunoSEQ multiplex PCR, yet TCRdb's version contains in-frame clones alone and is incomplete. The table lists approximately 76,000 clones, roughly nine tenths of them singletons. Sequencing used T cells isolated from PBMCs. Receptors originate from a human donor in good health.

The rearrangement uses TRBV13 and TRBJ1-1; 7 positions agree with TRBD1. The CDR3 covers 14 residues. Germline loops: CDR1 PRHDT, CDR2 FYEKMQ (reference sequence). V dropped 6 bases and J dropped 3; count of bases not matched to a gene: 7. CDR3 sequence (DNA): TGTGCCAGCAGAAAAGGGGGCAAGGACACTGAAGCTTTCTTT. It codes for CASRKGGKDTEAFF.

V gene TRBV15 combines with J gene TRBJ1-4; no clear D gene. Germline V gene sequence: CDR1 LNHNV, CDR2 YYDKDF (reference sequence). CDR3 length equals 17 residues. V gave up 1 base and J gave up 4 bases, with 16 bases separating them. CDR3 nucleotides: TGTGCCACCAGCAGAGTTCCGACGGGAGGTCATAATGAAAAACTGTTTTTT. Its translation: CATSRVPTGGHNEKLFF.

The V and J genes are TRBV27 and TRBJ1-5, with D possibly TRBD1 on 5 matching bases. Germline CDR1 MNHEY, CDR2 SMNVEV (reference sequence). The CDR3 has 13 residues. V lost 5 bases to trimming and J lost 6 bases, with 11 bases between them. The CDR3 sequence: CASSPTGGQPQHF. In nucleotides, the CDR3 is TGTGCCAGCAGTCCCACCGGGGGTCAGCCCCAGCATTTT.

The V gene is TRBV27, the J gene TRBJ1-1; D remains unclear. The CDR3 has 14 amino acids. V lost 1 base and J lost 3, with 9 bases in between. Germline CDR1 reads MNHEY; CDR2 reads SMNVEV (reference sequence). The CDR3 sequence: CASSLFEGYTEAFF. CDR3 sequence (DNA): TGTGCCAGCAGTTTATTTGAGGGCTACACTGAAGCTTTCTTT.

V gene TRBV5-1 combines with J gene TRBJ1-4; 9 positions match TRBD1. The germline V gene encodes CDR1 SGHRS and CDR2 YFSETQ. The V gene end was trimmed by 2 bases and the J gene end by 4 bases; junction bases not matched to a gene: 3. The CDR3 length is 15 residues. The CDR3 nucleotides read TGCGCCAGCAGCTTCGGGACAGGGAGTAATGAAAAACTGTTTTTT. Translation gives CASSFGTGSNEKLFF.

The V gene is TRBV4-1, the J gene TRBJ2-1, with D hard to call. The germline V and J ends were trimmed by 2 bases and 8 bases, with 7 bases remaining between them. The CDR3 has 12 residues. CDR1 is MGHRA and CDR2 is YSYEKL in the germline V gene. DNA for the CDR3: TGCGCCAGCAGCCAACAACGCGATGAGCAGTTCTTC. The encoded protein is CASSQQRDEQFF.

The genes are TRBV5-1 and TRBJ2-7; possibly TRBD2 for D (5 bases). Per the germline V gene, CDR1 is SGHRS and CDR2 is YFSETQ. Trimming took off 1 base at V and 6 bases at J, with 14 bases between the two ends. The CDR3 has 14 amino acids. The CDR3 protein is CASSLLRSEGEQYF. The CDR3 DNA is TGCGCCAGCAGCTTGTTGCGGTCAGAGGGCGAGCAGTACTTC.

The chain uses TRBV5-1 and TRBJ1-3; weak D call: TRBD1 (5 bases). Germline V lookup: CDR1 SGHRS, CDR2 YFSETQ. Trimming removed 0 bases at V and 7 bases at J, with 11 bases between. This CDR3 is 14 amino acids long. The CDR3 DNA sequence: TGCGCCAGCAGCTTGGGACAGCGATGGAACACCATATATTTT. Encoded protein: CASSLGQRWNTIYF.

This sequence joins TRBV6-5 and TRBJ2-7; 9 bases align to TRBD2. This CDR3 is built from 16 residues. V trimming: 0 bases; J trimming: 4 bases; junction bases outside the gene matches: 7. The germline V gene encodes CDR1 MNHEY and CDR2 SVGAGI. CDR3 sequence reads: CASSYSASGVFYEQYF. The DNA of the CDR3 is TGTGCCAGCAGTTACTCAGCTAGCGGGGTTTTTTACGAGCAGTACTTC.

The chain joins TRBV5-4 to TRBJ1-6; D is perhaps TRBD1 (6 bases). Trimming took off 3 bases at V and 8 bases at J, with 12 bases between the two ends. This CDR3 has 14 amino acids. Per the germline V gene, CDR1 is SGHNT and CDR2 is YYREEE (reference sequence). CDR3 nucleotides: TGTGCCAGCAGCTCCGGGACAAGGGATTCACCCCTCCACTTT. Encoded protein: CASSSGTRDSPLHF.

The V gene is TRBV6-1, the J gene TRBJ2-3, with 10 bases fitting TRBD1. The V gene end was trimmed by 3 bases and the J gene end by 5 bases; junction bases not matched to a gene: 8. CDR1 is MNHNS, CDR2 SASEGT, per germline. The CDR3 runs to 16 residues. The CDR3 sequence is CASSERQGARGDTQYF. Here the CDR3 DNA reads TGTGCCAGCAGTGAGAGACAGGGGGCGAGAGGAGATACGCAGTATTTT.

The genes are TRBV5-1 and TRBJ2-3; D possibly corresponds to TRBD1 (5 bases). The V gene's germline CDR1 is SGHRS and CDR2 YFSETQ. The CDR3 has 14 residues. The germline V and J ends were trimmed by 2 bases and 2 bases, with 9 bases remaining between them. In nucleotides, the CDR3 is TGCGCCAGCAGCTTCGACAGAACCACAGATACGCAGTATTTT. As protein: CASSFDRTTDTQYF.

The rearrangement joins TRBV25-1 to TRBJ1-1, with D maybe TRBD1 (5 bases). This CDR3 spans 15 amino acids. The ends were cut back, 3 bases at V and 4 bases at J, with 15 bases in the middle. The germline V gene encodes CDR1 MGHDK and CDR2 SYGVNS. The CDR3 DNA follows: TGTGCCAGCAGTGACTCCAGGGCGCCGAGCACTGAAGCTTTCTTT. Amino acids: CASSDSRAPSTEAFF.

V is TRBV6-1 and J is TRBJ2-5, with TRBD2 as a possible D gene (5 bases). Trimming stripped 3 bases from V and 0 bases from J, with 14 bases between. The CDR3 extends over 16 amino acids. Germline CDR1 and CDR2: MNHNS and SASEGT. The DNA for the CDR3 is TGTGCCAGCAGTGAGTGGGCGGTAGCGTACCAAGAGACCCAGTACTTC. The encoded protein is CASSEWAVAYQETQYF.

This chain joins TRBV4-1 and TRBJ2-5; D unresolved. Trimming removed 3 bases at V and 7 bases at J, with 15 bases between. In germline, CDR1 is MGHRA, CDR2 YSYEKL. The CDR3 contains 14 residues. The chain's CDR3 is CASSQGLTDGTQYF. Written as DNA, the CDR3 is TGCGCCAGCAGCCAGGGTCTAACAGACGGGACCCAGTACTTC.

This chain joins TRBV5-1 and TRBJ2-2, with D perhaps matching TRBD2 (5 bases). V dropped 1 base and J dropped 6 bases, with 10 bases sitting between them. This CDR3 contains 14 residues. Germline CDR1 reads SGHRS; CDR2 reads YFSETQ. In nucleotides, the CDR3 is TGCGCCAGCAGCTTGATTAGCGAAGCCGGGGAGCTGTTTTTT. Protein product: CASSLISEAGELFF. The full variable domain, in which reference TRBV5-1 and TRBJ2-2 provide the parts outside the CDR3, is KAGVTQTPRYLIKTRGQQVTLSCSPISGHRSVSWYQQTPGQGLQFLFEYFSETQRNKGNFPGRFSGRQFSNSRSEMNVSTLELGDSALYLCASSLISEAGELFFGEGSRLTVL.